Listed below are T cell receptor beta chains from one sample, sequenced in a study of early T cells in non-severe SARS-CoV-2 infection. TCRdb re-called the 5' RACE reads through MiXCR, storing one row per CDR3 protein. The sample has 70,000 to 85,000 distinct CDR3 sequences, around 10% seen once; the top ten hold over 2.5%. Sequenced input: whole blood. Source of these receptors: an adult who was a healthcare worker with PCR-confirmed SARS-CoV-2 infection or an uninfected control (not recorded which). Each CDR3 is given with its conserved first and last residue. Fields, in order: clone size, D gene, V gene, J gene, CDR3 DNA, CDR3 protein. The D gene is left open where the match is weak. A row's size may be missing; if present it is once, few, many or a size class.

clone_size: many; d_call: -; v_call: TRBV18; j_call: TRBJ2-3; cdr3_nt: TGTGCCAGCTCACCCGCCGCCGGGACAGATACGCAGTATTTT; cdr3_aa: CASSPAAGTDTQYF
clone_size: many; d_call: -; v_call: TRBV6-1; j_call: TRBJ1-1; cdr3_nt: TGTGCCAGCAGTGATGTTTGGGCTATGAACACTGAAGCTTTCTTT; cdr3_aa: CASSDVWAMNTEAFF
clone_size: many; d_call: -; v_call: TRBV3-1; j_call: TRBJ1-1; cdr3_nt: TGTGCCAGCAGCCCCCTTGCCCCGATGAACACTGAAGCTTTCTTT; cdr3_aa: CASSPLAPMNTEAFF
clone_size: -; d_call: TRBD2; v_call: TRBV11-2; j_call: TRBJ2-3; cdr3_nt: TGTGCCAGCAGCTTACCCCTAGCGGGAGGGCCAGATACGCAGTATTTT; cdr3_aa: CASSLPLAGGPDTQYF
clone_size: few; d_call: TRBD1; v_call: TRBV2; j_call: TRBJ2-2; cdr3_nt: TGTGCCAGCAGTCTAAAGGACAGGACCGGGGAGCTGTTTTTT; cdr3_aa: CASSLKDRTGELFF
clone_size: many; d_call: TRBD2; v_call: TRBV19; j_call: TRBJ2-1; cdr3_nt: TGTGCCAGTAGGCGTAGCGGGGGGCTATACAATGAGCAGTTCTTC; cdr3_aa: CASRRSGGLYNEQFF
clone_size: few; d_call: TRBD1; v_call: TRBV3-1; j_call: TRBJ2-3; cdr3_nt: TGTGCCAGCAGCCAAGTCCATAAGGACAGGGGAGCAGATACGCAGTATTTT; cdr3_aa: CASSQVHKDRGADTQYF
clone_size: few; d_call: TRBD2; v_call: TRBV2; j_call: TRBJ2-5; cdr3_nt: TGTGCCAGCAGGATGACTAGCGGCCAAGAGACCCAGTACTTC; cdr3_aa: CASRMTSGQETQYF
clone_size: many; d_call: -; v_call: TRBV10-3; j_call: TRBJ1-5; cdr3_nt: TGTGCCATTCGGGACCTAAAGTCCCCCAATCAGCCCCAGCATTTT; cdr3_aa: CAIRDLKSPNQPQHF
clone_size: -; d_call: TRBD2; v_call: TRBV9; j_call: TRBJ2-7; cdr3_nt: TGTGCCAGCAGCGTGGAGGGACTAGCCGACGAGCAGTACTTC; cdr3_aa: CASSVEGLADEQYF
clone_size: few; d_call: -; v_call: TRBV24-1; j_call: TRBJ2-2; cdr3_nt: TGTGCCACCAGTGATTTGGAGACTCCGAACACCGGGGAGCTGTTTTTT; cdr3_aa: CATSDLETPNTGELFF
clone_size: few; d_call: TRBD1; v_call: TRBV29-1; j_call: TRBJ2-1; cdr3_nt: TGCAGCGCCGGGACAGGGGAGCAGTTCTTC; cdr3_aa: CSAGTGEQFF
clone_size: many; d_call: TRBD2; v_call: TRBV2; j_call: TRBJ2-2; cdr3_nt: TGTGCCAGCAGGGGTCTTAGCGGGAGACCGAACACCGGGGAGCTGTTTTTT; cdr3_aa: CASRGLSGRPNTGELFF
clone_size: few; d_call: -; v_call: TRBV7-3; j_call: TRBJ2-5; cdr3_nt: TGTGCCAGCAGCTCCCTTGGGGGAGTGCCCCCAGAGACCCAGTACTTC; cdr3_aa: CASSSLGGVPPETQYF
clone_size: -; d_call: -; v_call: TRBV5-6; j_call: TRBJ2-3; cdr3_nt: TGTGCCAGCAGTGGGGGCGCTGCACTGCGAGATACGCAGTATTTT; cdr3_aa: CASSGGAALRDTQYF
clone_size: -; d_call: TRBD2; v_call: TRBV6-6; j_call: TRBJ2-5; cdr3_nt: TGTGCCAGCAGTTACCGAGGGCTAGCGGGGGGAACCCAAGAGACCCAGTACTTC; cdr3_aa: CASSYRGLAGGTQETQYF
clone_size: -; d_call: TRBD1; v_call: TRBV7-9; j_call: TRBJ1-2; cdr3_nt: TGTGCCAGCAGCAGCTCACAGGGGAGCTATGGCTACACCTTC; cdr3_aa: CASSSSQGSYGYTF
clone_size: many; d_call: -; v_call: TRBV25-1; j_call: TRBJ2-5; cdr3_nt: TGTGCCAGCAGTCCCGCGGGGATCCAAGAGACCCAGTACTTC; cdr3_aa: CASSPAGIQETQYF
clone_size: -; d_call: TRBD2; v_call: TRBV2; j_call: TRBJ2-7; cdr3_nt: TGTGCCAGCAGTTCCGGGACTAGCGGGTACGAGCAGTACTTC; cdr3_aa: CASSSGTSGYEQYF
clone_size: -; d_call: TRBD2; v_call: TRBV20-1; j_call: TRBJ2-3; cdr3_nt: TGCAGTGCTTCCCCTCTGATAGCGGGGGACACAGATACGCAGTATTTT; cdr3_aa: CSASPLIAGDTDTQYF
clone_size: -; d_call: -; v_call: TRBV5-1; j_call: TRBJ2-1; cdr3_nt: TGCGCCAGCAGCTTCCCAGGGGGGGAGTTTGAGCAGTTCTTC; cdr3_aa: CASSFPGGEFEQFF
clone_size: many; d_call: -; v_call: TRBV27; j_call: TRBJ2-1; cdr3_nt: TGTGCCAGCAGTCCGGACAGCCCCTCCTACAATGAGCAGTTCTTC; cdr3_aa: CASSPDSPSYNEQFF
clone_size: many; d_call: -; v_call: TRBV11-2; j_call: TRBJ2-1; cdr3_nt: TGTGCCAGCAGCTTCGCCGGGACGGACAACAATGAGCAGTTCTTC; cdr3_aa: CASSFAGTDNNEQFF
clone_size: many; d_call: -; v_call: TRBV4-1; j_call: TRBJ2-1; cdr3_nt: TGCGCCAGCAGCGATTACGGGGCCGAGCAGTTCTTC; cdr3_aa: CASSDYGAEQFF
clone_size: many; d_call: -; v_call: TRBV5-1; j_call: TRBJ1-2; cdr3_nt: TGCGCCAGCAGCTTGTTCGCAGGGATGTATGGCTACACCTTC; cdr3_aa: CASSLFAGMYGYTF